This TCR beta chain was retrieved from a study of blood T cell repertoires in COVID-19. CDR1 and CDR2 from the germline V gene are SGHDT and YYEEEE. Between the trimmed V and J ends, which lost 0 bases and 4 bases, there was a span of 22 bases. The length of the CDR3 is 18 residues. This clone showed up just a few times. In the study's own analysis: For nucleated cells, counts were estimated from reference gene primer amplification. Generated by immunoSEQ multiplex PCR, the TCRdb table keeps only in-frame clones and is missing some. That table is the source of V, J and clone size, and D and trimming were worked out from the DNA. The sample lists approximately 210,000 clones, 80% occurring once.

The source material was PBMCs or T cells enriched from blood (not recorded which). The TCR sequence derives from a man aged 25 to 40 with acute COVID-19. The chain is built from TRBV5-6 and TRBJ1-1; D is undetermined. The CDR3 DNA is TGTGCCAGCAGCTTGGCGTCCGGGGAGACCTTTGTGGGCACTGAAGCTTTCTTT. Its translation is CASSLASGETFVGTEAFF.